This is a list of T cell receptor beta chains from one sample in a study of vaccination and CD4 T cells after COVID-19. Using its own MiXCR run on the PCR reads, TCRdb lists one record per CDR3 protein. Among under 15,000 distinct CDR3 sequences listed, around 53% were seen once. What these receptors recognize is not known. The sample taken for sequencing was CD4+ T cells from blood, cultured in vitro. The receptors were gathered from a human donor who had recovered from COVID-19. CDR3s include the opening cysteine and the closing phenylalanine or tryptophan. D genes are given only for firm matches. Only some rows state a clone size, as once, few, many or a class for expanded clones.

few	TRBJ1-5	16	TRBV20-1	TRBD1	CSAETGTGLNGQPQHF	TGCAGTGCTGAAACCGGGACAGGGCTAAATGGTCAGCCCCAGCATTTT
-	TRBJ2-3	16	TRBV2	TRBD1	CATPGQWDRATDTQYF	TGTGCCACCCCAGGGCAATGGGACAGAGCCACAGATACGCAGTATTTT
few	TRBJ1-5	13	TRBV20-1	-	CSATGFSNQPQHF	TGCAGTGCTACAGGGTTTAGCAATCAGCCCCAGCATTTT
few	TRBJ2-5	18	TRBV12-3/TRBV12-4	-	CASSLSAGDGHNQETQYF	TGTGCCAGCAGTTTATCGGCCGGCGATGGGCACAATCAAGAGACCCAGTACTTC
few	TRBJ2-1	15	TRBV23-1	TRBD2	CASSPGLAGCSEQFF	TGCGCCAGCAGCCCGGGACTAGCGGGATGCTCCGAGCAGTTCTTC
-	TRBJ2-7	14	TRBV12-3/TRBV12-4	TRBD1	CASRQGAGSYEQYF	TGTGCCAGCAGACAGGGGGCTGGTTCCTACGAGCAGTACTTC
-	TRBJ2-3	14	TRBV21-1	-	CASNPGQTADTQYF	TGTGCCAGCAACCCGGGACAGACGGCAGATACGCAGTATTTT
-	TRBJ2-7	15	TRBV19	-	CASAVSGLSSYEQYF	TGTGCCAGTGCAGTTAGCGGACTGAGCTCCTACGAGCAGTACTTC
once	TRBJ2-5	16	TRBV25-1	-	CASSESLGLYQETQYF	TGTGCCAGCAGTGAATCCCTCGGGTTATACCAAGAGACCCAGTACTTC
-	TRBJ1-1	15	TRBV20-1	-	CSAREPTKGNTEAFF	TGCAGTGCTAGAGAGCCTACAAAGGGGAACACTGAAGCTTTCTTT
few	TRBJ1-1	13	TRBV20-1	TRBD1	CSAISGTGTEAFF	TGCAGTGCTATTTCCGGGACAGGAACTGAAGCTTTCTTT
few	TRBJ1-2	10	TRBV29-1	-	CSVGDSGYTF	TGCAGCGTTGGGGACTCTGGCTACACCTTC
-	TRBJ1-1	13	TRBV6-1	-	CASTRQTNTEAFF	TGTGCCAGCACCAGACAGACGAACACTGAAGCTTTCTTT
few	TRBJ2-7	15	TRBV20-1	TRBD1	CSARDTQQGNYEQYF	TGCAGTGCTAGAGATACACAACAGGGGAACTACGAGCAGTACTTC
-	TRBJ2-1	14	TRBV24-1	-	CATRGDGSYNEQFF	TGTGCCACCCGAGGGGATGGCTCCTACAATGAGCAGTTCTTC
-	TRBJ1-5	16	TRBV30	TRBD1	CAWSAEGAVRGQPQHF	TGTGCCTGGAGTGCGGAGGGGGCAGTGAGGGGTCAGCCCCAGCATTTT
-	TRBJ2-1	12	TRBV21-1	-	CASGSSYNEQFF	TGTGCCAGCGGAAGCTCCTACAATGAGCAGTTCTTC
-	TRBJ2-3	16	TRBV27	TRBD2	CASSSGLAGVRDTQYF	TGTGCCAGCAGTTCGGGACTAGCGGGAGTTAGAGATACGCAGTATTTT
-	TRBJ2-3	16	TRBV27	TRBD2	CASSSRTSGNVDTQYF	TGTGCCAGCAGTTCAAGGACTAGCGGGAATGTAGATACGCAGTATTTT
-	TRBJ1-6	16	TRBV5-4	-	CASSFGGTGHNSPLHF	TGTGCCAGCAGCTTCGGGGGGACGGGTCATAATTCACCCCTCCACTTT
few	TRBJ1-5	15	TRBV7-2	TRBD1	CASSMDRVGNQPQHF	TGTGCCAGCAGCATGGACAGGGTAGGCAATCAGCCCCAGCATTTT
-	TRBJ2-7	14	TRBV12-3/TRBV12-4	-	CASSPSRGGYEQYF	TGTGCCAGCAGCCCATCGCGGGGAGGCTACGAGCAGTACTTC
-	TRBJ1-2	14	TRBV5-8	-	CASNLEQGRRSYTF	TGTGCCAGCAACTTGGAGCAGGGACGGCGGAGCTACACCTTC
-	TRBJ2-7	15	TRBV10-3	-	CAISDGGATSFEQYF	TGTGCCATCAGTGATGGGGGCGCGACGTCTTTCGAGCAGTACTTC
few	TRBJ1-2	17	TRBV19	-	CASTYAGRDPYDYGYTF	TGTGCCAGTACCTACGCTGGCAGGGACCCCTATGACTATGGCTACACCTTC
few	TRBJ2-5	12	TRBV30	-	CALQRYQETQYF	TGTGCCCTACAGAGGTACCAAGAGACCCAGTACTTC
-	TRBJ2-7	11	TRBV28	-	CASSSAYEQYF	TGTGCCAGCAGTTCAGCCTACGAGCAGTACTTC
few	TRBJ1-5	13	TRBV7-2	-	CASSLDRDQPQHF	TGTGCCAGCAGCTTAGATAGGGATCAGCCCCAGCATTTT
-	TRBJ1-5	14	TRBV15	TRBD1	CATSKDRGGQPQHF	TGTGCCACCAGCAAAGACAGGGGAGGTCAGCCCCAGCATTTT
-	TRBJ2-5	16	TRBV28	TRBD2	CASSFLASGRVETQYF	TGTGCCAGCAGTTTTTTAGCTAGCGGGAGGGTGGAGACCCAGTACTTC
medium-sized	TRBJ1-2	12	TRBV20-1	-	CSARKGSYGYTF	TGCAGTGCTAGAAAGGGGAGTTATGGCTACACCTTC
-	TRBJ2-1	15	TRBV7-3	TRBD1	CASSLIQGAYNEQFF	TGTGCCAGCAGTCTTATACAGGGGGCTTACAATGAGCAGTTCTTC
few	TRBJ1-5	12	TRBV20-1	-	CSASSSDQPQHF	TGCAGTGCAAGTTCTAGTGATCAGCCCCAGCATTTT
-	TRBJ1-1	12	TRBV30	-	CAWRSRAGKAFF	TGTGCCTGGAGGAGTAGGGCGGGAAAAGCTTTCTTT
few	TRBJ1-2	14	TRBV10-1	-	CASSEGKDYYGYTF	TGCGCCAGCAGTGAAGGCAAGGATTACTATGGCTACACCTTC
-	TRBJ1-2	13	TRBV10-3	-	CAISERDYYGYTF	TGTGCCATCAGTGAAAGGGATTACTATGGCTACACCTTC
few	TRBJ1-5	15	TRBV19	-	CASSIDLQVGQPQHF	TGTGCCAGTAGTATAGATCTTCAGGTGGGCCAGCCCCAGCATTTT
-	TRBJ2-1	13	TRBV20-1	-	CSAIIVSPNEQFF	TGCAGTGCTATCATAGTCTCCCCCAATGAGCAGTTCTTC
-	TRBJ2-5	16	TRBV5-6	TRBD2	CASSSPPLAGTETQYF	TGTGCCAGCAGCTCGCCCCCACTAGCGGGTACGGAGACCCAGTACTTC
-	TRBJ2-5	14	TRBV19	TRBD2	CASRQTSGQETQYF	TGTGCCAGTAGACAGACTAGCGGCCAAGAGACCCAGTACTTC
-	TRBJ1-2	14	TRBV19	-	CASSMSGGDYGYTF	TGTGCCAGTAGTATGTCGGGGGGCGACTATGGCTACACCTTC
once	TRBJ2-5	13	TRBV19	-	CASNNGRAETQYF	TGTGCCAGTAATAACGGGAGAGCAGAGACCCAGTACTTC
few	TRBJ2-2	12	TRBV20-1	-	CSAHGGTGELFF	TGCAGTGCACACGGTGGAACCGGGGAGCTGTTTTTT
-	TRBJ1-5	14	TRBV20-1	-	CSASKTDENQPQHF	TGCAGTGCTAGTAAGACAGACGAGAATCAGCCCCAGCATTTT
-	TRBJ1-1	12	TRBV20-1	-	CSASRENTEAFF	TGCAGTGCTAGCAGGGAGAACACTGAAGCTTTCTTT
-	TRBJ2-3	14	TRBV15	-	CATSRLAGTDTQYF	TGTGCCACCAGCCGATTAGCGGGCACAGATACGCAGTATTTT
-	TRBJ2-5	16	TRBV5-6	TRBD2	CASSQLSGRYQETQYF	TGTGCCAGCAGCCAATTGAGCGGGAGGTACCAAGAGACCCAGTACTTC
-	TRBJ1-6	15	TRBV6-2/TRBV6-3	TRBD1	CASSSAGTGVSPLHF	TGTGCCAGCAGTTCAGCCGGGACAGGGGTATCACCCCTCCACTTT
-	TRBJ1-6	14	TRBV2	TRBD1	CASSVGQRDSPLHF	TGTGCCAGCAGCGTGGGACAGAGAGATTCACCCCTCCACTTT
-	TRBJ1-2	15	TRBV6-5	TRBD1	CASSYSGQGDYGYTF	TGTGCCAGCAGTTACTCGGGACAGGGGGACTATGGCTACACCTTC
-	TRBJ1-1	9	TRBV7-9	-	CASSPEAFF	TGTGCCAGCAGCCCTGAAGCTTTCTTT
-	TRBJ1-2	14	TRBV12-3/TRBV12-4	-	CASSQIPPNYGYTF	TGTGCCAGCAGCCAAATACCCCCGAACTATGGCTACACCTTC
few	TRBJ2-2	13	TRBV6-1	TRBD1	CASSSQGEGELFF	TGTGCCAGCAGCAGCCAGGGGGAAGGGGAGCTGTTTTTT
-	TRBJ1-3	16	TRBV10-3	-	CAISGLTGSSGNTIYF	TGTGCCATCAGTGGGTTGACGGGCAGCTCTGGAAACACCATATATTTT
-	TRBJ1-2	17	TRBV6-1	-	CASREPLGEGPDYGYTF	TGTGCCAGCAGAGAACCTCTCGGGGAAGGCCCCGACTATGGCTACACCTTC
-	TRBJ1-1	13	TRBV3-1	-	CASSQDSAEEAFF	TGTGCCAGCAGCCAAGATTCGGCAGAAGAAGCTTTCTTT
-	TRBJ2-5	12	TRBV5-1	-	CASSLTQETQYF	TGCGCCAGCAGCTTAACTCAAGAGACCCAGTACTTC
-	TRBJ2-7	22	TRBV3-1	-	CASTNQTSMYLCAHGAPYEQYF	-